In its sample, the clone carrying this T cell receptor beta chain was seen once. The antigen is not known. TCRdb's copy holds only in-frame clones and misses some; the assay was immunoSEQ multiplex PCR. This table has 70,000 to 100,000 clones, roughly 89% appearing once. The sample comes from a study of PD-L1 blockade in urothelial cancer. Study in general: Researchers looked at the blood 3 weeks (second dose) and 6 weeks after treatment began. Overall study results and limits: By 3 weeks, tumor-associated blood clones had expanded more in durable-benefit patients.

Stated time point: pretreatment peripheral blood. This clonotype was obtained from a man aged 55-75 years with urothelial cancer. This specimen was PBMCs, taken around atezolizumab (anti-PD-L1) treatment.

The CDR3 DNA sequence: TGTGCCAGCAGCACTAGCGGGAAGGAGACCCAGTACTTC. Its translation: CASSTSGKETQYF. The J gene is TRBJ2-5, the V gene TRBV9; 10 bases map to TRBD2. The CDR3 is 13 amino acids. Per the germline V gene, CDR1 is SGDLS and CDR2 is YYNGEE. The V gene end was trimmed by 4 bases and the J gene end by 5 bases; junction bases not matched to a gene: 2.